The entry that follows covers one T cell receptor (beta chain) sequence. It was during active infection that Seattle patients were enrolled and then longitudinally followed. The data derive from a study of blood T cell repertoires in COVID-19. Across the whole study: COVID-19 samples from acute and convalescent phases originated in the United States, Italy and Spain. PBMCs, B-cell-depleted T cells, or T cells provided the cDNA or gDNA that made up the material.

Original methodology: Reference gene primer amplification gave estimated nucleated cell counts. Produced via immunoSEQ multiplex PCR; TCRdb's table is partial and in-frame only. The D gene and trimming were derived from the DNA, and the V and J assignments and clone size from that table. This repertoire shows some 73,000 clones, approximately 80% found once; its top ten account for over 2%. V lost 4 bases to trimming and J lost 1 base; unmatched junction nucleotides: 2. Germline CDR1 reads LGHDT; CDR2 reads YNNKEL (reference sequence). The CDR3 consists of 14 residues. The sequence was obtained from a man in his 70s with COVID-19, enrolled during active disease. V and J are TRBV3-1 (or the pseudogene TRBV3-2) and TRBJ2-3; TRBD1 agrees at 7 bases. Sequencing was carried out using peripheral blood. The CDR3 protein is CASSLGQGTDTQYF. The CDR3 DNA reads TGTGCCAGCAGCCTAGGACAGGGCACAGATACGCAGTATTTT.